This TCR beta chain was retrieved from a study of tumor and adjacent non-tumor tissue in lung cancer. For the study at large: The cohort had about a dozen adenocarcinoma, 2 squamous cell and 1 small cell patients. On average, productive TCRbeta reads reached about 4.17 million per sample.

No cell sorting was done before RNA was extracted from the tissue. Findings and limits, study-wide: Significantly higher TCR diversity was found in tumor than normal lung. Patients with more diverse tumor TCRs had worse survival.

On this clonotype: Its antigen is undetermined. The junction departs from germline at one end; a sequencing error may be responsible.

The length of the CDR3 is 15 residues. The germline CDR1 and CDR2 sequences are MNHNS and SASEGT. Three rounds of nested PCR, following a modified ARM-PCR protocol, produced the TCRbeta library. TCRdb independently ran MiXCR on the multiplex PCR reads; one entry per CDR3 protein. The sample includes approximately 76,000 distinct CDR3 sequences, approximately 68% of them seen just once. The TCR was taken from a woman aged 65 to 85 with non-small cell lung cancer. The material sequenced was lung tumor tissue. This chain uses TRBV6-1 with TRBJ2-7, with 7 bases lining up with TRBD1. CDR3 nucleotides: TGTGCCAGTAGTGGCCCGACAGGGATCCCCTACGAGCAGTACTTC. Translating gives CASSGPTGIPYEQYF.